The clone carrying this TCR beta chain was seen many times. The antigen remains unidentified. V was pared by 5 bases and J by 2 bases, with 24 bases between. In germline, CDR1 is DFQATT, CDR2 SNEGSKA (reference sequence). The CDR3 is 17 residues long. This entry belongs to a study of T cells in Graves' hyperthyroidism and ophthalmopathy. Study background: Before treatment of any kind, peripheral blood was taken at initial diagnosis.

Predating any ophthalmopathy symptoms, the blood sample was taken at first hyperthyroidism diagnosis. Researchers took RNA transcripts and amplified the TCR beta CDR3 regions from them. Using the HTBI primer set, a first-round RT-PCR was run on the TCR CDR3. TCRdb fed the multiplex PCR reads into MiXCR, producing one record per CDR3 protein. The sample lists under 200,000 distinct CDR3 sequences; less than 10% were seen once. Findings and caveats of the study: Within blood appeared most thyroid clonotypes that had expanded above 0.001.

Sequencing was performed on blood. The gene calls are TRBV20-1 and TRBJ1-1; D is possibly TRBD1 (6 bases). The origin of this receptor is a woman aged 18-29 years with Graves' hyperthyroidism that later progressed to Graves' ophthalmopathy. CDR3 sequence: CSAEGHPIYLRNTEAFF. CDR3 nucleotide sequence: TGCAGTGCTGAGGGACATCCCATTTATCTACGCAACACTGAAGCTTTCTTT.